The clone carrying this T cell receptor (beta chain) was picked up a small number of times. Its antigen is not identified. Template material for amplifying TCR beta CDR3 regions consisted of RNA transcripts. HTBI primers were the set used in a first-round RT-PCR of the TCR CDR3. In TCRdb, the multiplex PCR reads were re-called with MiXCR into one record per CDR3 protein. Of about 740,000 distinct CDR3 sequences in the sample, around 15% were seen once. The data derive from a study of T cells in Graves' hyperthyroidism and ophthalmopathy. General study points: Model predictions of ophthalmopathy came a median around 6.5 months before onset.

The V end lost 3 bases, the J end lost 4 bases, and 9 bases lay between the germline ends. The CDR3 sequence is 13 residues long. Germline V gene data show CDR1 as SGDLS and CDR2 as YYNGEE. This TCR derives from a woman younger than 30 with Graves' hyperthyroidism. Input material: blood. The chain recombines TRBV9 with TRBJ2-3; TRBD2 is a possible D gene (6 bases). CDR3 DNA: TGTGCCAGCAGCGAGGGAGGCCCAGATACGCAGTATTTT. As protein: CASSEGGPDTQYF.